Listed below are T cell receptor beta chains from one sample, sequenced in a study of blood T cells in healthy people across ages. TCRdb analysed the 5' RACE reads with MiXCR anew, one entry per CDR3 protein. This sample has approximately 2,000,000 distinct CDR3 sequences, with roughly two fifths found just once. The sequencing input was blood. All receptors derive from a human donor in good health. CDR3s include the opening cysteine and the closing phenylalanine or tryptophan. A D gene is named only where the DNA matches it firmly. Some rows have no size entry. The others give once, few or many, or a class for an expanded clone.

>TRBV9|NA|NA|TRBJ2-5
CASNNEGTLGETQYF
TGTGCCAGCAACAACGAGGGGACCCTTGGAGAGACCCAGTACTTC
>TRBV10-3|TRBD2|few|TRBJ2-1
CAIGSGEVNEQFF
TGTGCCATCGGGAGCGGGGAAGTAAATGAGCAGTTCTTC
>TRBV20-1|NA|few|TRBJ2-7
CSARGQAPRDEQYF
TGCAGTGCTAGAGGACAGGCCCCACGGGACGAGCAGTACTTC
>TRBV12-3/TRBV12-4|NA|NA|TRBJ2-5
CASSDTGQETQYF
TGTGCCAGCAGCGATACAGGTCAAGAGACCCAGTACTTC
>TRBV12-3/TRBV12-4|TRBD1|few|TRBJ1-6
CASRGQGGYSPLHF
TGTGCCAGCAGGGGACAGGGAGGATATTCACCCCTCCACTTT
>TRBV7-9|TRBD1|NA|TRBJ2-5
CASSLVFQGAGETQYF
TGTGCCAGCAGCTTAGTGTTCCAGGGGGCCGGGGAGACCCAGTACTTC
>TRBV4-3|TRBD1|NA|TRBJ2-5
CASSRTGTEETQYF
TGCGCCAGCAGCCGGACCGGGACAGAAGAGACCCAGTACTTC
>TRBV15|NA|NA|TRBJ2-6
CATSRPYLGANVLTF
TGTGCCACCAGCCGGCCCTATCTTGGGGCCAACGTCCTGACTTTC
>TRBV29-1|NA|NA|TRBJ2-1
CSANGEHHNEQFF
TGCAGCGCAAATGGGGAACACCACAATGAGCAGTTCTTC
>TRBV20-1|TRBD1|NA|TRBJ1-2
CSALKQGRDYGYTF
TGCAGTGCTCTAAAACAGGGGCGCGACTATGGCTACACCTTC
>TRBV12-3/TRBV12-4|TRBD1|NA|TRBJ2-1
CASKPTGTLILDEQFF
TGTGCCAGCAAACCGACAGGGACCTTAATCTTGGATGAGCAGTTCTTC
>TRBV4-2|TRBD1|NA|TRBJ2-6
CASSQGQGAGANVLTF
TGTGCCAGCAGCCAAGGGCAGGGGGCTGGGGCCAACGTCCTGACTTTC